Sequencing of this TCR beta chain was carried out in a study of human T cells and chemical hapten exposure. Whole-study results and caveats: Expanded TCRs clustered into significantly more large CDR3 similarity groups than controls, the analysis revealed. The number of TCRs over 1 in 1000 frequency stayed unchanged after DPC.

Germline-derived CDR1 and CDR2 are SEHNR and FQNEAQ (reference sequence). CDR3 length equals 15 residues. Trimming took off 5 bases at V and 2 bases at J, with 10 bases between the two ends. In this sample, this clonotype turned up a few times. Antigen unknown. As to time point: patch test 1, 2 weeks after DPC sensitization. Documented treatment: therapeutic diphenylcyclopropenone sensitization with weekly scalp DPC. One entry per CDR3 protein, called by TCRdb with MiXCR from the RACE reads. The table lists approximately 340,000 distinct CDR3 sequences, 5.5% to 8% of them singletons, with around 8.4% in the top ten.

The clonotype was recovered from a woman between 18 and 29 years old with alopecia areata. Some clones in this sample may be carry-over from other donors' samples. The specimen was whole blood, collected in connection with sensitization to the hapten diphenylcyclopropenone (DPC). The V gene is TRBV7-9, the J gene TRBJ2-6, with a possible D match to TRBD1 (6 bases). The CDR3 here is CASSRRTAGANVLTF. The CDR3 DNA is TGTGCCAGCAGCCGAAGGACAGCTGGGGCCAACGTCCTGACTTTC.